The 24 T cell receptor gamma chains listed next were all sequenced from one sample in a study of gamma-delta chains in newborns, infants, children. TCRdb reanalysed the reads with CATT. The table records 300 to 350 gamma-chain clones, roughly 83% of them present only once. The specimen was blood, collected at baseline. All receptors derive from a child who was a newborn, infant or young child, either healthy, febrile or measles-vaccinated (not recorded which). This table probably holds off-target reads from a library built for another chain.

To note about this clone: The DNA is omitted, as the CDR3 cannot be located on it reliably, and the CDR3 follows TCRdb's listing. The V gene corresponds to TRGV9; no J gene was called. The length of the CDR3 is 27 amino acids, counting both ends. Germline V gene sequence: CDR1 GITISATS, CDR2 ISYDGTV (reference sequence). The CDR3 is CACDEAVLGESSWDTRQMFFGTGIKLF.

A remark on this clone: The DNA is omitted, as the CDR3 cannot be located on it reliably, and the CDR3 follows TCRdb's listing. Distinct nucleotide sequences in the sample also encode this CDR3. No J gene call was made, and the V gene is TRGV9. Germline-derived CDR1 and CDR2 are GITISATS and ISYDGTV (reference sequence). Including both end residues, the CDR3 is 20 amino acids long. The CDR3 region is CACDSWDTRQMFFGTGIKLF.

To note about this clone: The DNA is omitted, as the CDR3 cannot be located on it reliably, and the CDR3 follows TCRdb's listing. The J gene was not called, though the V gene is TRGV9. The CDR3 sequence runs 26 residues, both termini included. CDR1 GITISATS and CDR2 ISYDGTV come from the germline V gene (reference sequence). CDR3 loop: CACDPWGIQGSWDTRQMFFGTGIKLF.

Comments on this clone: The DNA is left out, because the CDR3 cannot be placed on it with certainty; the CDR3 is given as TCRdb lists it. No J gene was assigned, while the V gene was called as TRGV9. With termini counted, the CDR3 has 26 amino acids. CDR1 is GITISATS, CDR2 ISYDGTV, per germline (reference sequence). CDR3 amino acids: CACDTVRGVDSWDTRQMFFGTGIKLF.

The V gene is TRGV9, but the J gene lacks a call. This CDR3 spans 18 amino acids. CDR1 is GITISATS, CDR2 ISYDGTV, per germline (reference sequence). CDR3 sequence (DNA): TGTGCCTGTGACAGGGTACTGGGGGATACGCCCCTGACAGCACAACTCTTCTTT. The encoded protein is CACDRVLGDTPLTAQLFF.

This clone has a handful of counts. The limits of the CDR3 on the DNA are not certain, so only TCRdb's listed CDR3 is given. Additional DNA sequences in this sample encode the identical CDR3. With the J gene uncalled, the V gene is TRGV9. The CDR3 sequence runs 25 residues, both termini included. Germline V gene sequence: CDR1 GITISATS, CDR2 ISYDGTV (reference sequence). The CDR3 here is CACDTGGYSSWDTRQMFFGTGIKLF.

With respect to this clone: The limits of the CDR3 on the DNA are not certain, so only TCRdb's listed CDR3 is given. No call exists for the J gene, whereas the V gene is TRGV9. In germline, CDR1 is GITISATS, CDR2 ISYDGTV (reference sequence). Termini included, the CDR3 measures 24 amino acids. The CDR3 reads CACDPTGSSWDTRQMFFGTGIKLF.

Worth noting for this clone: The DNA is omitted, as the CDR3 cannot be located on it reliably, and the CDR3 follows TCRdb's listing. Here the V gene is TRGV9, but the J gene went uncalled. The CDR3 is 25 amino acids in total, end residues counted. CDR1 is GITISATS and CDR2 is ISYDGTV in the germline V gene (reference sequence). CDR3 residues: CACDKVGIRDWDTRQMFFGTGIKLF.

Regarding this clone: The limits of the CDR3 on the DNA are not certain, so only TCRdb's listed CDR3 is given. Called V gene: TRGV9; the J gene was not called. The CDR3 comprises 25 residues, both ends counted. Germline V gene lookup returns CDR1 GITISATS and CDR2 ISYDGTV (reference sequence). CDR3 in amino acids: CACDVLGDTPWDTRQMFFGTGIKLF.

Remarks on this clone: Because the CDR3's place on the DNA is in doubt, the DNA is left out and the CDR3 is given as listed by TCRdb. For the V gene the call is TRGV9; the J gene has no call. The germline gives CDR1 GITISATS, CDR2 ISYDGTV (reference sequence). Including both end residues, the CDR3 is 25 amino acids long. CDR3 sequence: CACDILGDSSWDTRQMFFGTGIKLF.

With respect to this clone: Because the CDR3's place on the DNA is in doubt, the DNA is left out and the CDR3 is given as listed by TCRdb. The J gene has no call, while the V gene is TRGV9. With termini counted, the CDR3 has 25 amino acids. Germline CDR1 reads GITISATS; CDR2 reads ISYDGTV (reference sequence). CDR3 region: CACDTVIHPSWDTRQMFFGTGIKLF.

Worth noting for this clone: It is unclear where the CDR3 begins or ends on the DNA, so no DNA is shown, and the CDR3 is as TCRdb lists it. The V gene is listed as TRGV9; no J gene was called. A total of 26 residues make up the CDR3, ends included. Germline CDR1 GITISATS, CDR2 ISYDGTV (reference sequence). The CDR3 region is CACDSVLGDISWDTRQMFFGTGIKLF.

To note about this clone: No DNA is shown, since the ends of the CDR3 on it are uncertain; the CDR3 is the one TCRdb lists. V gene assignment gives TRGV9, but the J gene was left uncalled. The CDR3 spans 28 amino acids, including both terminal residues. The germline V gene has CDR1 GITISATS and CDR2 ISYDGTV (reference sequence). The CDR3 loop reads CACDTVLGDTRSSWDTRQMFFGTGIKLF.

On this clone: The limits of the CDR3 on the DNA are not certain, so only TCRdb's listed CDR3 is given. The V gene was identified as TRGV9, while no J gene was called. The germline V gene has CDR1 GITISATS and CDR2 ISYDGTV (reference sequence). The CDR3 has 28 amino acids, counting both end residues. The chain's CDR3 is CACDAVGDTDVNSWDTRQMFFGTGIKLF.

This clone showed up just once. Because the CDR3's place on the DNA is in doubt, the DNA is left out and the CDR3 is given as listed by TCRdb. The V gene call is TRGV9, and the J gene call is absent. The length of the CDR3 is 26 amino acids, counting both ends. Germline assignment: CDR1 GITISATS and CDR2 ISYDGTV (reference sequence). CDR3 region: CAFSQPTGGFSWDTRQMFFGTGIKLF.

With regard to this clone: The limits of the CDR3 on the DNA are not certain, so only TCRdb's listed CDR3 is given. This sample also contains other DNA sequences that code for the same CDR3. CDR3 region: CACDTYWGSSWDTRQMFFGTGIKLF. No J gene call was made, and the V gene is TRGV9. Including both end residues, the CDR3 is 25 amino acids long. The V gene's germline CDR1 is GITISATS and CDR2 ISYDGTV (reference sequence).

There is no J gene call, but TRGV9 is given as the V gene. This CDR3 region has 15 residues. CDR1 is GITISATS and CDR2 is ISYDGTV in the germline V gene (reference sequence). As DNA, the CDR3 is TGTGCCTGTGACAAAATACTGGGGGACACAGCACAACTCTTCTTT. Translating gives CACDKILGDTAQLFF.

As for this clone: It is unclear where the CDR3 begins or ends on the DNA, so no DNA is shown, and the CDR3 is as TCRdb lists it. The J gene is uncalled and the V gene is TRGV9. Germline V gives CDR1 GITISATS, CDR2 ISYDGTV (reference sequence). The CDR3 numbers 26 amino acids, ends counted. CDR3 sequence: CACEPVAVGDTWDTRQMFFGTGIKLF.

Points on this clone: Because the CDR3's place on the DNA is in doubt, the DNA is left out and the CDR3 is given as listed by TCRdb. The V gene is TRGV9; the J gene was not called. Germline loops: CDR1 GITISATS, CDR2 ISYDGTV (reference sequence). Ends included, the CDR3 has 25 residues. The CDR3 here is CACDDTGGYSWDTRQMFFGTGIKLF.

With the J gene uncalled, the V gene is TRGV9. Germline-derived CDR1 and CDR2 are GITISATS and ISYDGTV (reference sequence). CDR3 size: 16 residues. CDR3 nucleotides: TGTGCCTGTGACTCGATGGGGGATGAGGGACCGGCACAACTCTTCTTT. Its protein product is CACDSMGDEGPAQLFF.

Here the V gene is TRGV9, but the J gene went uncalled. The CDR3 has 15 amino acids. The germline CDR1 and CDR2 sequences are GITISATS and ISYDGTV (reference sequence). As DNA, the CDR3 is TGTGCCTGTGACACGGTACTGGGGGATACAGCACAACTCTTCTTT. Encoded protein: CACDTVLGDTAQLFF.

As concerns this clone: The limits of the CDR3 on the DNA are not certain, so only TCRdb's listed CDR3 is given. The V gene is given as TRGV9, and no J gene call is available. Germline assignment: CDR1 GITISATS and CDR2 ISYDGTV (reference sequence). Both ends counted, the CDR3 spans 27 residues. Here the CDR3 reads CACDVATGGYSSWDTRQMFFGTGIKLF.

Here the V gene is TRGV9, but the J gene went uncalled. Germline V CDR1 and CDR2: GITISATS, ISYDGTV (reference sequence). The CDR3 spans 14 residues. The CDR3 here is CACDTLGETAQLFF. In DNA form, the CDR3 reads TGTGCCTGTGACACCTTGGGGGAGACAGCACAACTCTTCTTT.

For this clone: It is unclear where the CDR3 begins or ends on the DNA, so no DNA is shown, and the CDR3 is as TCRdb lists it. The J gene was not called, though the V gene is TRGV9. The CDR3 comprises 25 residues, both ends counted. Looked up from germline, CDR1 is GITISATS and CDR2 is ISYDGTV (reference sequence). Here the CDR3 reads CACDPAGLSSWDTRQMFFGTGIKLF.